This TCR beta chain came from a study of tumor-infiltrating lymphocytes in primary liver carcinoma. Whole-study context: These were node-negative, non-metastatic T1-T3 tumors of roughly 4 to 10 cm. Sequencing of the samples generated roughly 3.5 to 7.5 million productive TCRbeta reads, with similar yields across tissue types.

A primer matching the constant region was used to make TCR beta cDNA from approximately 0.45 ug of total RNA. Slightly modified ARM-PCR served as the procedure for the TCR beta libraries. These libraries came from three rounds of nested multiplex PCR. The first two PCR rounds used TRBV1-TRBV30 forward primers with a C-beta reverse primer, nine to eleven cycles each. TCRdb ran MiXCR on the multiplex PCR reads and lists one entry per CDR3 protein. Among fewer than 400,000 distinct CDR3 sequences listed, around three fifths were seen once. Comment on this clonotype: Its specificity is unknown. Mismatch with germline at one junction end may stem from a read error.

CDR3 length: 16 amino acids. Per the germline V gene, CDR1 is MNHEY and CDR2 is SVGEGT. Findings and limits, study-wide: Pairs comparing tumor with adjacent tissue or blood overlapped less than pairs drawn from tumor regions. Top-250-clone fractions were significantly higher in tumors than in blood (p = 0.039).

The blood RNA (from unsorted whole blood) was obtained, and germline DNA was also extracted. The TCR originated in a woman aged 25-40 years with primary liver carcinoma and hepatitis B virus infection. V usage is TRBV6-2 or TRBV6-3 and J usage is TRBJ1-5, with a possible D match to TRBD1 (6 bases). The sample was peripheral blood. The CDR3 here is CASSYQFTGPSQPRHF. The CDR3 DNA reads as TGTGCCAGCAGCTATCAATTTACAGGGCCCTCTCAGCCCCGGCATTTT.